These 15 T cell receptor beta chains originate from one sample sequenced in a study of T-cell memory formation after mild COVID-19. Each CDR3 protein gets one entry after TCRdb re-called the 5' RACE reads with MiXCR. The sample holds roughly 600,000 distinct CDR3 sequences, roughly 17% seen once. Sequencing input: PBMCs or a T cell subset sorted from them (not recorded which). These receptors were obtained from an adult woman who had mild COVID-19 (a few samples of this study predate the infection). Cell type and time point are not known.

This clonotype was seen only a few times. CDR3 residues: CASSLGQGRIGELFF. The CDR3 nucleotides are TGCGCCAGCAGCTTGGGACAGGGGAGGATCGGGGAGCTGTTTTTT. The J gene is TRBJ2-2, the V gene TRBV5-1; 8 bases fit TRBD1. V lost 0 bases and J lost 7; bases outside the gene matches: 5. CDR3 length: 15 amino acids. Germline V gives CDR1 SGHRS, CDR2 YFSETQ.

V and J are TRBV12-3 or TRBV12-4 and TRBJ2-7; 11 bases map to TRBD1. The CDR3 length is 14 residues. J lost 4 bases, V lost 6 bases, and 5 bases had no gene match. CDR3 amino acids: CASSRTGGEYEQYF. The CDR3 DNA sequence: TGTGCCAGCAGCCGGACAGGGGGCGAGTACGAGCAGTACTTC.

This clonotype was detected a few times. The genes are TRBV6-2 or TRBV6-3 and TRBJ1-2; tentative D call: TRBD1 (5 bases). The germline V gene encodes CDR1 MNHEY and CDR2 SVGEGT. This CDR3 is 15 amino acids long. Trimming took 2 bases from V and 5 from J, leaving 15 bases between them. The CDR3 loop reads CASSYAREKSYGYTF. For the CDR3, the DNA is TGTGCCAGCAGTTACGCCAGGGAGAAGTCATATGGCTACACCTTC.

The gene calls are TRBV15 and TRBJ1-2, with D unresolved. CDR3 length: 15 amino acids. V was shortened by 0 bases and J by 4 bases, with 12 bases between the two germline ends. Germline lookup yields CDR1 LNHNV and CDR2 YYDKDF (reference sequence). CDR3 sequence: CATSRDIGEAYGYTF. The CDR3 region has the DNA TGTGCCACCAGCAGAGATATCGGGGAAGCCTATGGCTACACCTTC.

The CDR3 protein is CASSNRPLRDGMNTEAFF. In DNA, the CDR3 is TGTGCCAGCAGCAATAGACCTCTCCGGGACGGCATGAACACTGAAGCTTTCTTT. V usage is TRBV7-8 and J usage is TRBJ1-1, with TRBD1 as a possible D gene (5 bases). The CDR3 spans 18 residues. CDR1 and CDR2 (germline): SGHVS, FQNEAQ. The germline V and J ends were trimmed by 5 bases and 0 bases, with 22 bases remaining between them.

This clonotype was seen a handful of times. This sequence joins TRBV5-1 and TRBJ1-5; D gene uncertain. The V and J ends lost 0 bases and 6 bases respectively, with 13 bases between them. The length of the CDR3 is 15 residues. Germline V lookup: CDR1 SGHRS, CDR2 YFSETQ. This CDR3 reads CASSLGSRQGQPQHF. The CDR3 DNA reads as TGCGCCAGCAGCTTGGGAAGCCGACAAGGTCAGCCCCAGCATTTT.

The DNA of the CDR3 is TGTGCCAGCAGTTCGTACATGGGGGGGGAGCAGTACTTC. This sequence encodes CASSSYMGGEQYF. The gene calls are TRBV12-3 or TRBV12-4 and TRBJ2-7, with 7 bases fitting TRBD2. J was trimmed by 7 bases and V by 4 bases; bases with no gene match: 7. This CDR3 spans 13 amino acids.

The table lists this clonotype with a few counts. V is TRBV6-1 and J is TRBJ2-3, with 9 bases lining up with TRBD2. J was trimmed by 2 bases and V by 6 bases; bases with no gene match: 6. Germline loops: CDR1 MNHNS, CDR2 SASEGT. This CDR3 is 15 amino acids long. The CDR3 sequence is CASRLTSGNTDTQYF. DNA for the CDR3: TGTGCCAGCAGATTGACTAGCGGAAACACAGATACGCAGTATTTT.

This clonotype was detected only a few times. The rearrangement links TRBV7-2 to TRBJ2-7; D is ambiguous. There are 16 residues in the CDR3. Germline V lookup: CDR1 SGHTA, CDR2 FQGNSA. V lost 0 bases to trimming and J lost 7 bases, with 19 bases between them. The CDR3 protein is CASSLAWVVGASEQYF. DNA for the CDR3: TGTGCCAGCAGCTTAGCGTGGGTAGTAGGCGCCTCTGAGCAGTACTTC.

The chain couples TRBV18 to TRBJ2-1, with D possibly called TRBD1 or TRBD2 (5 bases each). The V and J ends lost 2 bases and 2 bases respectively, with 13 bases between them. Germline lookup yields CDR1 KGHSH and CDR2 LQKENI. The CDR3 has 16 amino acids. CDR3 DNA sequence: TGTGCCAGCTCACCAACCCCGGGACGGGCCTACAATGAGCAGTTCTTC. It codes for CASSPTPGRAYNEQFF.

The DNA of the CDR3 is TGTGCCAGCAGCTTGGTGCCAGAGGCGAGGGGTGAGCAGTTCTTC. Amino acid sequence: CASSLVPEARGEQFF. J is TRBJ2-1 and V is TRBV5-4, with D perhaps being TRBD1 or TRBD2 (5 bases each). Germline lookup yields CDR1 SGHNT and CDR2 YYREEE (reference sequence). This CDR3 has 15 residues. V was trimmed by 0 bases and J by 9 bases, leaving 16 bases between them.

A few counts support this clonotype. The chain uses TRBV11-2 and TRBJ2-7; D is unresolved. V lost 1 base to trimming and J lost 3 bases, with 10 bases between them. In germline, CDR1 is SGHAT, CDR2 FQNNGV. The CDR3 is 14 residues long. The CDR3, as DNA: TGTGCCAGCAGCTTAGGTTCTTGGAACTACGAGCAGTACTTC. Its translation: CASSLGSWNYEQYF.

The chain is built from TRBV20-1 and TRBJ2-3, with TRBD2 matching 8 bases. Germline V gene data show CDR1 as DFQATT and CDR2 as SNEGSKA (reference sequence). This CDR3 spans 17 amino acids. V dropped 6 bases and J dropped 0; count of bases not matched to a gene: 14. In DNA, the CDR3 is TGCAGTGCCGCCGGGACTAGGTTCCTCCATAGCACAGATACGCAGTATTTT. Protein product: CSAAGTRFLHSTDTQYF.

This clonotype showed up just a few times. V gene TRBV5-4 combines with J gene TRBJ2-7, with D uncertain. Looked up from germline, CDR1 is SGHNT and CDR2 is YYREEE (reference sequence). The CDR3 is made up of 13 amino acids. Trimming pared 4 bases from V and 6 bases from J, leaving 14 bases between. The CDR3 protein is CASSPGVPREQYF. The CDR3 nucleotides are TGTGCCAGCAGCCCTGGAGTACCCCGCGAGCAGTACTTC.

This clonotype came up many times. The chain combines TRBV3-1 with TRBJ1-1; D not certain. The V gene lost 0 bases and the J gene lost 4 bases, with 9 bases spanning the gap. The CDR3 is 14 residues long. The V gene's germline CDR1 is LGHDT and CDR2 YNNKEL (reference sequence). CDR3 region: CASSQEGWTTEAFF. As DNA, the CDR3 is TGTGCCAGCAGCCAAGAAGGATGGACCACTGAAGCTTTCTTT.